Given below is one TCR beta chain in context. The record originates from a study of blood T cell repertoires in COVID-19. The CDR3 contains 13 residues. The germline V gene has CDR1 SGHDT and CDR2 YYEEEE. V shed 1 base, J shed 6 bases, and the junction held 2 bases outside the gene matches. The protocol was immunoSEQ multiplex PCR, while the TCRdb copy is restricted to in-frame clones and leaves out a portion. The table lists approximately 96,000 clones, roughly 90% of them singletons. The sequenced material came from peripheral blood. The chain couples TRBV5-6 to TRBJ1-2; 8 positions agree with TRBD1. The sequence was collected from a man aged 55-75 years with acute or convalescent COVID-19. CDR3 nucleotide sequence: TGTGCCAGCAGCTTGAAACAGGGGGATGGCTACACCTTC. The encoded protein is CASSLKQGDGYTF.